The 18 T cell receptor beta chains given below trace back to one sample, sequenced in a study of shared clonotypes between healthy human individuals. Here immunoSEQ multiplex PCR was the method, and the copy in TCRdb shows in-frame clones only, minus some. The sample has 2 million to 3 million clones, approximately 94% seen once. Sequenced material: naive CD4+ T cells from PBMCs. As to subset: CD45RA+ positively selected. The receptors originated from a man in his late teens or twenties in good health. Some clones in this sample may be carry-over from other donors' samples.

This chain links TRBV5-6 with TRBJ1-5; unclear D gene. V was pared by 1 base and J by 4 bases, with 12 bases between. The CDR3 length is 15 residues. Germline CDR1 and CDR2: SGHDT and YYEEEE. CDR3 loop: CASSLSGEWNQPQHF. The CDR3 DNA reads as TGTGCCAGCAGCTTGTCTGGGGAGTGGAATCAGCCCCAGCATTTT.

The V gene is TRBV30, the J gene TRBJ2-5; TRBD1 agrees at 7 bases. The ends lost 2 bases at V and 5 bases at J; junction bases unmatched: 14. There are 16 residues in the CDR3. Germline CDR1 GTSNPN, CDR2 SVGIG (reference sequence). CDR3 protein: CAWSRANRGVRETQYF. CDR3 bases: TGTGCCTGGAGTCGAGCAAACAGGGGTGTCCGGGAGACCCAGTACTTC.

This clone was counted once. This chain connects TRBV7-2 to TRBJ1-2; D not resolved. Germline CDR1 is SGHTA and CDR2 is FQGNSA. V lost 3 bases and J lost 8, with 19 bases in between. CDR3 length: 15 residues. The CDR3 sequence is CASSLQWWGSFGYTF. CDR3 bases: TGTGCCAGCAGCTTGCAGTGGTGGGGTAGCTTCGGCTACACCTTC. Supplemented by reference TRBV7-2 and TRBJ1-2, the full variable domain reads GAGVSQSPSNKVTEKGKDVELRCDPISGHTALYWYRQSLGQGLEFLIYFQGNSAPDKSGLPSDRFSAERTGGSVSTLTIQRTQQEDSAVYLCASSLQWWGSFGYTFGSGTRLTVV.

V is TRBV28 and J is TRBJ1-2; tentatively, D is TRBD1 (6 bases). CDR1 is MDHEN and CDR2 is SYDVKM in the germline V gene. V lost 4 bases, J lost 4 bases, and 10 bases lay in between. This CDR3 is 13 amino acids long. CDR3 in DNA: TGTGCCAGCAGTTCCCCAGGGGTCTATGGCTACACCTTC. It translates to CASSSPGVYGYTF.

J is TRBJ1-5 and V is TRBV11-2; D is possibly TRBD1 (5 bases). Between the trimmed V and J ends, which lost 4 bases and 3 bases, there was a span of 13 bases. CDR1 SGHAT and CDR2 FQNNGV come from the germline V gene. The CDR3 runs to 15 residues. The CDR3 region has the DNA TGTGCCAGCAGCTGGGGGGGGGAGAACAATCAGCCCCAGCATTTT. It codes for CASSWGGENNQPQHF.

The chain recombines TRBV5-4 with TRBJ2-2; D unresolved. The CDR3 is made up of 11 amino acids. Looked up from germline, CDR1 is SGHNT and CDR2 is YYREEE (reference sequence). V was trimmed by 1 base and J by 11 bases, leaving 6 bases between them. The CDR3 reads CASSLTSELFF. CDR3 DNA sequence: TGTGCCAGCAGCTTGACTTCAGAGCTGTTTTTT. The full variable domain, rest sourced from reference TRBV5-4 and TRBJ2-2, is ETGVTQSPTHLIKTRGQQVTLRCSSQSGHNTVSWYQQALGQGPQFIFQYYREEENGRGNFPPRFSGLQFPNYSSELNVNALELDDSALYLCASSLTSELFFGEGSRLTVL.

This CDR3 is CASSAAIDPPFFSYEQYF. CDR3 bases: TGTGCCAGTAGTGCGGCAATAGATCCCCCATTTTTTTCCTACGAGCAGTACTTC. The rearrangement links TRBV19 to TRBJ2-7; no clear D gene. This CDR3 is built from 18 residues. Between the trimmed V and J ends, which lost 5 bases and 1 base, there was a span of 24 bases. Germline V lookup: CDR1 LNHDA, CDR2 SQIVND (reference sequence).

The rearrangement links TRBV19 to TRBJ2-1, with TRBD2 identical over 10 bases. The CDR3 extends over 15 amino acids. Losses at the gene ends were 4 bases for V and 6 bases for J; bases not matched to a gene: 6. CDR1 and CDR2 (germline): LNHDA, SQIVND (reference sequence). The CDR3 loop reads CASSNGRLAGNEQFF. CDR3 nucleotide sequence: TGTGCCAGTAGTAACGGGAGACTAGCGGGCAATGAGCAGTTCTTC.

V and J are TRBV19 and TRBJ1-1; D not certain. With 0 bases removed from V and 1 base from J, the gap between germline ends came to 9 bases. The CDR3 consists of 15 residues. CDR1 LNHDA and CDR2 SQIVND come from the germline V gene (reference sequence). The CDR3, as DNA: TGTGCCAGTAGTATAGATCTTAGGGAGAACACTGAAGCTTTCTTT. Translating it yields CASSIDLRENTEAFF.

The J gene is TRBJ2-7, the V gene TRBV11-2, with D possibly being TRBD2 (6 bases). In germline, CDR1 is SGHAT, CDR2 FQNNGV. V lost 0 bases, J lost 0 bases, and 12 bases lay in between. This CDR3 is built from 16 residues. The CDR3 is CASSLDPGGSSYEQYF. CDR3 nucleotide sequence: TGTGCCAGCAGCTTAGATCCAGGAGGGAGCTCCTACGAGCAGTACTTC.

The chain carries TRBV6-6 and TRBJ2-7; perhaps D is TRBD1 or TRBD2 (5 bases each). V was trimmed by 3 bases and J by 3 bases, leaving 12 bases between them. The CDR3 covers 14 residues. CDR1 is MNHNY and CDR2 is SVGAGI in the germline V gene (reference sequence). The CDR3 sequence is CASSYIGDGYEQYF. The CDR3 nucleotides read TGTGCCAGCAGTTATATCGGGGACGGCTACGAGCAGTACTTC.

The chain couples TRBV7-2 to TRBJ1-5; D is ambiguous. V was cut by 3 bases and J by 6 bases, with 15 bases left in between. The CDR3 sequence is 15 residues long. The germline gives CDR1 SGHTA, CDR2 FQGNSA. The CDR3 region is CASSFLVQSGQPQHF. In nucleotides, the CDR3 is TGTGCCAGCAGCTTCCTCGTACAGTCGGGTCAGCCCCAGCATTTT.

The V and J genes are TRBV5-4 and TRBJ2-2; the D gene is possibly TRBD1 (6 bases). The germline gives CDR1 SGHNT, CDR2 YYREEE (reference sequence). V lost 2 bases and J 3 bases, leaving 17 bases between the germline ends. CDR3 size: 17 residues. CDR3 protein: CASSFGGAGVDTGELFF. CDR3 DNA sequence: TGTGCCAGCAGCTTTGGTGGGGCAGGGGTTGACACCGGGGAGCTGTTTTTT.

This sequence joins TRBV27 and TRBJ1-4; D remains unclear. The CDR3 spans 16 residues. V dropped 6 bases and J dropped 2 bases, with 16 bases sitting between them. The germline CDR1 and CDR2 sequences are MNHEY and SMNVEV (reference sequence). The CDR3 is CASSPGLRGTNEKLFF. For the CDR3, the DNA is TGTGCCAGCAGCCCCGGGCTCCGAGGGACTAATGAAAAACTGTTTTTT.

The CDR3 coding sequence is TGTGCCAGCAGCCCTTCCGGACAGGGGGACACAGATACGCAGTATTTT. As protein: CASSPSGQGDTDTQYF. The chain recombines TRBV5-5 with TRBJ2-3; TRBD1 agrees at 10 bases. V lost 4 bases and J lost 2; bases outside the gene matches: 7. This CDR3 spans 16 amino acids. The germline gives CDR1 SGHKS, CDR2 YYEKEE (reference sequence).

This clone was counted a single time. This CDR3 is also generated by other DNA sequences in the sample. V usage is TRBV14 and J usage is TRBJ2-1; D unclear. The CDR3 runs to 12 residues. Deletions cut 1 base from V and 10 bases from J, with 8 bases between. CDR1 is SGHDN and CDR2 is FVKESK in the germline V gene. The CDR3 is CASSQVTREQFF. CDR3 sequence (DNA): TGTGCCAGCAGCCAAGTTACAAGGGAGCAGTTCTTC. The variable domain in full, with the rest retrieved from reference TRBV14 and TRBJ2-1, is EAGVTQFPSHSVIEKGQTVTLRCDPISGHDNLYWYRRVMGKEIKFLLHFVKESKQDESGMPNNRFLAERTGGTYSTLKVQPAELEDSGVYFCASSQVTREQFFGPGTRLTVL.

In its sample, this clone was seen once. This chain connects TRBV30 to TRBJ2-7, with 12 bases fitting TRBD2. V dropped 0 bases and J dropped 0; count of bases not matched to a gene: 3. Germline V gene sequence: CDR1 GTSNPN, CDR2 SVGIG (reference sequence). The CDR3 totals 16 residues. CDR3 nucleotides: TGTGCCTGGAGTGTAGGGACTAGCGGGCCCTCCTACGAGCAGTACTTC. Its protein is CAWSVGTSGPSYEQYF.

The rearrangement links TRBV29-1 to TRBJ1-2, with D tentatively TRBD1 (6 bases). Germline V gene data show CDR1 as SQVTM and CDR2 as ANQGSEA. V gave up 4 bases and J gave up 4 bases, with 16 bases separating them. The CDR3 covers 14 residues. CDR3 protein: CSVVGAGEIYGYTF. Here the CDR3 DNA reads TGCAGCGTTGTCGGGGCAGGGGAAATCTATGGCTACACCTTC. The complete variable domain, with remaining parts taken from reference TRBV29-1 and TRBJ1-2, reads SAVISQKPSRDICQRGTSLTIQCQVDSQVTMMFWYRQQPGQSLTLIATANQGSEATYESGFVIDKFPISRPNLTFSTLTVSNMSPEDSSIYLCSVVGAGEIYGYTFGSGTRLTVV.